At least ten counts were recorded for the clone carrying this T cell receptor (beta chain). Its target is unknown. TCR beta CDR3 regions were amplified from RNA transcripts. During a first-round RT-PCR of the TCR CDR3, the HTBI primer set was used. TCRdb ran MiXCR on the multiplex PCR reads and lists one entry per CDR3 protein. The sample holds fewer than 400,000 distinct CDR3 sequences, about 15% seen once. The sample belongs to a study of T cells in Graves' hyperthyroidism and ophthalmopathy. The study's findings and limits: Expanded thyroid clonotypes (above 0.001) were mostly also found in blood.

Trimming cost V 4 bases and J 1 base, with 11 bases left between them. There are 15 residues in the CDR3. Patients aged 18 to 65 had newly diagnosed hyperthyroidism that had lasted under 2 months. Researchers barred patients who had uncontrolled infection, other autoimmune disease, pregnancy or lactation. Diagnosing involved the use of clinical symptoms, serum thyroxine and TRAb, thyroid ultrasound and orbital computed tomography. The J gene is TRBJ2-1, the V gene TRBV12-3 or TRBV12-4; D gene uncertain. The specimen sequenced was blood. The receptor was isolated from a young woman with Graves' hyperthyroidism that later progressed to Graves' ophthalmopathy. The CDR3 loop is CASSSTLGSYNEQFF. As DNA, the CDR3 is TGTGCCAGCAGTTCCACCCTAGGGTCCTACAATGAGCAGTTCTTC.